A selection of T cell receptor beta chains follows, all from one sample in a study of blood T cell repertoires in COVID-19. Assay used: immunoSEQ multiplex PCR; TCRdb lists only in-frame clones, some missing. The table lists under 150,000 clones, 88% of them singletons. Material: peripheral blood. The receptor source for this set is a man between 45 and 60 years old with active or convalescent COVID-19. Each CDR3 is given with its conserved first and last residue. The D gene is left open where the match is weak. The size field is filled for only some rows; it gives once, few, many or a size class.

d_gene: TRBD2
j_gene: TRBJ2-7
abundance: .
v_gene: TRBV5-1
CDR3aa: CASSSGLALRSYEQYF
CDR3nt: TGCGCCAGCAGCTCGGGACTAGCGCTCCGCTCCTACGAGCAGTACTTC

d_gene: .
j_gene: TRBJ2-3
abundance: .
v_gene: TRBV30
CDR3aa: CAWRGLGTDTQYF
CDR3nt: TGTGCCTGGAGGGGCTTAGGCACAGATACGCAGTATTTT

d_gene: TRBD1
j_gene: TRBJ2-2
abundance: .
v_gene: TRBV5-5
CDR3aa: CASSPRTGDDTGELFF
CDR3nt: TGTGCCAGCAGCCCTAGGACAGGGGATGACACCGGGGAGCTGTTTTTT

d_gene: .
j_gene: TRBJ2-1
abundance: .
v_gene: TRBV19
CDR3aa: CASSIGTASYNEQFF
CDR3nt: TGTGCCAGTAGTATAGGGACTGCATCCTACAATGAGCAGTTCTTC

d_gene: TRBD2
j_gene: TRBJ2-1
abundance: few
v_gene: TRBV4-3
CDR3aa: CASSQDAAGGPRNEQFF
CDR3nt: TGCGCCAGCAGCCAAGATGCGGCGGGAGGGCCTCGGAATGAGCAGTTCTTC

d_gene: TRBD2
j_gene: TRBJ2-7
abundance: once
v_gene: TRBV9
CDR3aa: CASSVGSSGNYEQYF
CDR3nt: TGTGCCAGCAGCGTAGGGAGTAGCGGGAACTACGAGCAGTACTTC

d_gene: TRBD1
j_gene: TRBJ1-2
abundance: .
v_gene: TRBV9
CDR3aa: CASSESGTGGGYTF
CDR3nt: TGTGCCAGCAGCGAATCCGGGACAGGGGGAGGCTACACCTTC

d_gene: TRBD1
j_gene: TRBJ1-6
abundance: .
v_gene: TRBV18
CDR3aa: CASSPRGQGRSPLHF
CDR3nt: TGTGCCAGCTCACCAAGGGGACAGGGGCGATCACCCCTCCACTTT

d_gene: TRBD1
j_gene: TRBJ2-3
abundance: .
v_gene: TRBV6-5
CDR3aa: CASSYSTGITDTQYF
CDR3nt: TGTGCCAGCAGTTATTCGACAGGGATCACAGATACGCAGTATTTT

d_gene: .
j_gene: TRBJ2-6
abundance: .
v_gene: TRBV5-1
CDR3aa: CASSLGRDLSSGANVLTF
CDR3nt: TGCGCCAGCAGCTTGGGCCGGGACTTAAGCTCTGGGGCCAACGTCCTGACTTTC

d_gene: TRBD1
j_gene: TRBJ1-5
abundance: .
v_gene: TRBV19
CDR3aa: CASKLDAGGYGNQPQHF
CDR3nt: TGTGCCAGTAAACTTGACGCAGGGGGTTATGGCAATCAGCCCCAGCATTTT

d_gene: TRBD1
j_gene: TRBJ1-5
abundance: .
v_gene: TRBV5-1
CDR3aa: CASSPGQANSNQPQHF
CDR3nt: TGCGCCAGCAGCCCCGGACAGGCAAATAGCAATCAGCCCCAGCATTTT

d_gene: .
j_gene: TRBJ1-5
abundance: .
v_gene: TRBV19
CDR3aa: CASSGHGTRGNQPQHF
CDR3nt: TGTGCCAGTAGTGGCCACGGGACACGGGGCAATCAGCCCCAGCATTTT

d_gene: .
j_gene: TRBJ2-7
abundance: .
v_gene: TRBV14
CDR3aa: CASSQERRGDEQYF
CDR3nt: TGTGCCAGCAGCCAAGAACGGAGGGGAGACGAGCAGTACTTC